The T cell receptor (beta chain) described here comes from a study of regulatory T cells in long-lasting Graves disease. Turning to this clonotype: Its target is unknown.

The CDR3 is 16 amino acids. Looked up from germline, CDR1 is MDHEN and CDR2 is SYDVKM. V gave up 3 bases and J gave up 0 bases, with 15 bases separating them. Overall study results and limits: Persistent disease showed a preference for TRBV28, TRBJ1-2 and TRBJ2-5.

Library construction for TCR beta used iRepertoire HTBI primers and Arm-PCR of CDR3 regions. TCRdb independently ran MiXCR on the multiplex PCR reads; one entry per CDR3 protein. The repertoire holds some 430,000 distinct CDR3 sequences, with 20% to 25% as singletons. Time point defined: persistent/refractory GD, antithyroid drugs over 5 years with positive TRAb. RNA from PBMCs was the source of the TCR library. The material was peripheral blood mononuclear cells (PBMCs), obtained when the disease was refractory, from a patient treated with antithyroid drugs. The clonotype was recovered from a female donor with Graves disease. The chain combines TRBV28 with TRBJ2-7; TRBD1 might be the D (5 bases). The CDR3 protein is CASSFSLAGLSYEQYF. CDR3 in DNA: TGTGCCAGCAGTTTCTCTTTGGCAGGGCTCTCCTACGAGCAGTACTTC.